These 4 T cell receptor beta chains came from one sample sequenced in a study. Each CDR3 protein is one row after TCRdb ran MiXCR on the 5' RACE reads. The sample consists of 1,500 to 2,000 distinct CDR3 sequences, 7% to 8% of them appearing once. The source material was central memory T cells from blood PBMCs. The subset was: central memory CD4+ T cells. These receptors were collected from a female donor with HIV.

In this sample, this clonotype is medium-sized. This rearrangement joins TRBV15 to TRBJ1-2; D not resolved. V lost 1 base, J lost 3 bases, and 9 bases lay in between. The CDR3 totals 14 residues. Germline-derived CDR1 and CDR2 are LNHNV and YYDKDF (reference sequence). CDR3 region: CATSRGPGDYGYTF. CDR3 sequence (DNA): TGTGCCACCAGCAGAGGACCGGGAGACTATGGCTACACCTTC.

This clonotype was picked up a small number of times. The chain couples TRBV9 to TRBJ1-2; D perhaps matches TRBD1 (5 bases). This CDR3 comprises 16 residues. V was clipped by 0 bases and J by 4 bases, with 16 bases between them. Germline CDR1 reads SGDLS; CDR2 reads YYNGEE. The CDR3 protein is CASSVERAGSIYGYTF. As DNA, the CDR3 is TGTGCCAGCAGCGTAGAAAGGGCAGGGAGTATCTATGGCTACACCTTC.

This rearrangement joins TRBV28 to TRBJ1-4; 9 nucleotides agree with TRBD1. Trimming at V came to 4 bases and at J to 3 bases, leaving 6 bases not matched to a gene. The CDR3 sequence is 16 residues long. CDR1 is MDHEN, CDR2 SYDVKM, per germline. DNA of the CDR3: TGTGCCAGCAGTTCGTGGGACAGGGTGTCTAATGAAAAACTGTTTTTT. Protein: CASSSWDRVSNEKLFF.

The gene calls are TRBV7-6 and TRBJ2-3; D remains unclear. The germline V and J ends were trimmed by 8 bases and 2 bases, with 8 bases remaining between them. This CDR3 spans 12 amino acids. Per germline, CDR1 SGHVS and CDR2 FNYEAQ. This CDR3 is CASARHTDTQYF. CDR3 coding DNA: TGTGCCAGCGCTCGGCACACAGATACGCAGTATTTT.